Listed below are T cell receptor beta chains from one sample, sequenced in a study of T cell responses to AZD1222 COVID-19 vaccine. The repertoire was sequenced with immunoSEQ multiplex PCR; TCRdb's copy has only in-frame clones and lacks some. The sample consists of around 180,000 clones, around 93% of them appearing once. The input for sequencing was peripheral blood, taken on day 0 of AZD1222 vaccination. All receptors come from an adult in good health. Each CDR3 is given with its conserved first and last residue. The D gene is left open where the match is weak.

CSAVHGDEQYF	TGCAGTGCTGTCCACGGGGACGAGCAGTACTTC	TRBJ2-7	NA	TRBV20-1
CAISDLAGLVNEQFF	TGTGCCATCAGTGATTTAGCGGGACTTGTTAATGAGCAGTTCTTC	TRBJ2-1	TRBD2	TRBV10-3
CSVEDPIRGTAYGYTF	TGCAGCGTTGAAGATCCAATAAGGGGCACGGCCTATGGCTACACCTTC	TRBJ1-2	NA	TRBV29-1
CASSRTGRTEAFF	TGTGCCAGCAGCCGTACAGGGAGAACTGAAGCTTTCTTT	TRBJ1-1	NA	TRBV5-6
CASSVDSRGTAEYEQYF	TGTGCCAGCAGCGTAGACAGTCGGGGGACAGCCGAATACGAGCAGTACTTC	TRBJ2-7	NA	TRBV9
CASSLEENYGYTF	TGTGCCAGCAGTTTGGAGGAGAACTATGGCTACACCTTC	TRBJ1-2	NA	TRBV28
CASSLAQGLFGNQPQHF	TGTGCCAGCAGTTTAGCCCAGGGACTTTTTGGCAATCAGCCCCAGCATTTT	TRBJ1-5	NA	TRBV28
CASSQGAEQYF	TGTGCCAGCAGCCAGGGGGCCGAGCAGTACTTC	TRBJ2-7	TRBD1	TRBV6-5
CSASFAGVRYEQYF	TGCAGTGCTAGTTTTGCGGGAGTTCGCTACGAGCAGTACTTC	TRBJ2-7	TRBD2	TRBV20-1
CASSSTEGFGNTIYF	TGTGCCAGCAGTTCGACGGAGGGTTTTGGAAACACCATATATTTT	TRBJ1-3	NA	TRBV28
CASSDAASSSYNEQFF	TGTGCCAGCAGTGACGCTGCGTCAAGCTCCTACAATGAGCAGTTCTTC	TRBJ2-1	NA	TRBV6-4
CASSGSGISYEQYF	TGCGCCAGCAGCGGTAGCGGGATCTCCTACGAGCAGTACTTC	TRBJ2-7	TRBD2	TRBV5-1
CASSLARPSYEQYF	TGTGCCAGCAGTTTGGCGAGGCCGTCCTACGAGCAGTACTTC	TRBJ2-7	NA	TRBV28
CASSWGESTEAFF	TGTGCCAGCAGTTGGGGGGAGAGTACTGAAGCTTTCTTT	TRBJ1-1	NA	TRBV27
CAIRSQETQYF	TGTGCCATTCGGTCCCAAGAGACCCAGTACTTC	TRBJ2-5	NA	TRBV3-1/TRBV3-2
CASSVVPGSYEQYF	TGTGCCAGCAGCGTAGTCCCAGGATCCTACGAGCAGTACTTC	TRBJ2-7	NA	TRBV9
CASSPGGDYGYTF	TGTGCCAGCAGTCCAGGGGGCGACTATGGCTACACCTTC	TRBJ1-2	TRBD1	TRBV28
CASSSSPNRDTQYF	TGTGCCAGCAGCTCCAGCCCAAACAGGGATACGCAGTATTTT	TRBJ2-3	NA	TRBV11-2
CSASRGQGEAFF	TGCAGTGCTAGTCGGGGACAGGGTGAAGCTTTCTTT	TRBJ1-1	TRBD1	TRBV20-1
CASSQGSGDIIGSPLHF	TGTGCCAGCAGCCAAGGTTCGGGAGACATAATTGGTTCACCCCTCCACTTT	TRBJ1-6	NA	TRBV3-1/TRBV3-2
CASSYSLVGTGELFF	TGTGCCAGCAGTTACTCACTAGTCGGAACCGGGGAGCTGTTTTTT	TRBJ2-2	NA	TRBV6-2/TRBV6-3
CASRSGGSRNTEAFF	TGCGCCAGCAGGTCTGGGGGGAGTCGGAACACTGAAGCTTTCTTT	TRBJ1-1	NA	TRBV5-1
CASSRGVYTGELFF	TGTGCCAGTAGTAGGGGGGTTTACACCGGGGAGCTGTTTTTT	TRBJ2-2	NA	TRBV19
CASSLSRGRQETQYF	TGTGCCAGCAGTTTATCGAGGGGGAGGCAAGAGACCCAGTACTTC	TRBJ2-5	NA	TRBV27